The present TCR beta chain was sequenced within a study of T cells in narcolepsy. Produced via immunoSEQ multiplex PCR; TCRdb's table is partial and in-frame only. Here the sample spans 20,000 to 30,000 clones, approximately 85% being singletons. This clone has only one observation. The CDR3 consists of 9 residues. Germline CDR1 MNHEY, CDR2 SVGAGI. V was clipped by 5 bases and J by 7 bases, with 2 bases between them. The sequence was collected from a human donor in good health. This rearrangement joins TRBV6-5 to TRBJ1-2; D is undetermined. The sequenced sample consisted of memory (CD45RA-) CD4+ T cells from blood. The DNA for the CDR3 is TGTGCCAGCAGTCCTGGCTACACCTTC. Its protein product is CASSPGYTF.